This T cell receptor (beta chain) was sequenced for a study of T cells expressing NK-cell markers. Study-wide context: HCMV seropositivity marked seven of the eight sequenced donors; one was seronegative.

From the 5' RACE reads, TCRdb lists one entry per CDR3 protein and no DNA. The sample holds under 500,000 distinct CDR3 sequences. CDR3 length equals 17 residues. The receptor was derived from a woman between 18 and 70 years old in good health. The chain carries TRBV12-3 or TRBV12-4 and TRBJ1-2; TCRdb names TRBD1, which stays unverified in the absence of DNA. The sample was blood T cells: a sorted CD56 or NKG2C T cell subset, CD4+ or CD8+ T cells, or bulk PBMC T cells (not recorded which). The CDR3 spells CASTPVGGGTGNYGYTF.